The 19 T cell receptor beta chains in this list originate from one sample, sequenced in a study of blood T cell repertoires in COVID-19. TCRdb's table, derived via immunoSEQ multiplex PCR, lists solely in-frame clones and lacks some. The sample lists fewer than 250,000 clones, more than 75% occurring once. Sequenced: peripheral blood. These receptors were taken from a man aged 50 to 59 with COVID-19, enrolled during active disease.

V and J are TRBV5-6 and TRBJ1-5; 9 bases line up with TRBD1. The J segment lost 10 bases and the V segment lost 4 bases, leaving 21 bases of the junction unmatched. The CDR3 covers 18 residues. Germline lookup yields CDR1 SGHDT and CDR2 YYEEEE. CDR3 in DNA: TGTGCCAGCAGCAAATATGGACGGGGTGCGACAGGGGGTCCCCCCCAGCATTTT. Translating gives CASSKYGRGATGGPPQHF.

This clone was found once. V usage is TRBV19 and J usage is TRBJ2-1; 16 bases match TRBD2. The ends lost 6 bases at V and 8 bases at J; junction bases unmatched: 19. This CDR3 is 20 amino acids long. Germline CDR1 LNHDA, CDR2 SQIVND (reference sequence). This CDR3 is CASRPSWGLAGGGLVDEQFF. The CDR3 region has the DNA TGTGCCAGTAGACCTTCCTGGGGACTAGCGGGAGGGGGGTTGGTTGATGAGCAGTTCTTC.

The CDR3, as DNA: TGTGCCAGCAGCTTAACAGGGCTTGGGGGCCCAGATACGCAGTATTTT. It is translated as CASSLTGLGGPDTQYF. The V and J genes are TRBV7-3 and TRBJ2-3; TRBD1 is a possible D gene (6 bases). The V gene's germline CDR1 is SGHTA and CDR2 FQGTGA. The CDR3 spans 16 residues. The V end was cut by 0 bases, the J end by 4 bases, with 14 bases between.

This clone came up once. The V call is TRBV6-2 or TRBV6-3, the J call TRBJ1-2; D perhaps matches TRBD1 (5 bases). The CDR3 totals 14 residues. CDR1 and CDR2 (germline): MNHEY, SVGEGT. V was cut by 6 bases and J by 3 bases, with 14 bases left in between. CDR3 nucleotide sequence: TGTGCCAGCAGCGATCCCAGGGTCGACTATGGCTACACCTTC. This sequence encodes CASSDPRVDYGYTF.

The rearrangement joins TRBV29-1 to TRBJ2-3; D is unresolved. V gave up 8 bases and J gave up 2 bases, with 8 bases separating them. Germline-derived CDR1 and CDR2 are SQVTM and ANQGSEA. The CDR3 consists of 11 residues. The chain's CDR3 is CSSDFTDTQYF. The CDR3 DNA sequence: TGCAGCTCCGACTTCACAGATACGCAGTATTTT.

This clone was found a few times. CDR3 protein: CASSVLNSPLHF. The CDR3 region has the DNA TGTGCCAGCAGCGTACTTAATTCACCCCTCCACTTT. The rearrangement joins TRBV7-8 to TRBJ1-6; D uncertain. Trimming left V 5 bases short and J 6 bases short, with 5 bases between. The CDR3 covers 12 residues. Per the germline V gene, CDR1 is SGHVS and CDR2 is FQNEAQ.

The chain uses TRBV6-5 and TRBJ1-2; 7 bases are shared with TRBD1. The CDR3 has 15 amino acids. Per the germline V gene, CDR1 is MNHEY and CDR2 is SVGAGI. V shed 2 bases and J 3 bases; nucleotides not matched to a gene: 6. CDR3 bases: TGTGCCAGCAGTTACCGACCGGGACAGTACTATGGCTACACCTTC. It specifies CASSYRPGQYYGYTF.

Concerning this clone: The same CDR3 can be traced to other DNA sequences in this sample. The gene calls are TRBV6-5 and TRBJ1-6; maybe TRBD1 (6 bases). The CDR3 is 13 amino acids. CDR1 is MNHEY, CDR2 SVGAGI, per germline. V shed 6 bases and J shed 5 bases, with 8 bases lying between them. This CDR3 reads CASRGQNNSPLHF. CDR3 DNA sequence: TGTGCCAGCAGGGGACAAAATAATTCACCCCTCCACTTT.

V is TRBV5-1 and J is TRBJ2-1; D not resolved. This CDR3 spans 15 amino acids. CDR1 and CDR2 (germline): SGHRS, YFSETQ. V lost 4 bases to trimming and J lost 4 bases, with 15 bases between them. The CDR3: CASSIDSTSYNEQFF. Written as DNA, the CDR3 is TGCGCCAGCAGCATCGACTCCACGTCATACAATGAGCAGTTCTTC.

V is TRBV18 and J is TRBJ2-7, with 7 nucleotides matching TRBD1. V gave up 2 bases and J gave up 5 bases; unmatched junction bases: 6. In germline, CDR1 is KGHSH, CDR2 LQKENI. This CDR3 is 14 amino acids long. The CDR3 nucleotides read TGTGCCAGCTCACCAAGACAGGGTCCCAACGAGCAGTACTTC. This encodes CASSPRQGPNEQYF.

This rearrangement joins TRBV6-5 to TRBJ2-2; D may be TRBD2 (5 bases). The CDR3 has 16 residues. Germline CDR1 MNHEY, CDR2 SVGAGI. The V gene lost 0 bases and the J gene lost 5 bases, with 13 bases spanning the gap. CDR3 sequence reads: CASSYSERGKTGELFF. In DNA form, the CDR3 reads TGTGCCAGCAGTTACTCAGAACGGGGAAAGACCGGGGAGCTGTTTTTT.

The chain recombines TRBV19 with TRBJ1-6; 7 bases fit TRBD1. V lost 2 bases, J lost 9 bases, and 10 bases stayed unmatched. Looked up from germline, CDR1 is LNHDA and CDR2 is SQIVND (reference sequence). This CDR3 has 16 amino acids. The CDR3 nucleotides read TGTGCCAGTAGTATAACCCCGGGAGGGGGCATTTCACCCCTCCACTTT. Amino acids: CASSITPGGGISPLHF.

The chain employs TRBV18 and TRBJ2-5, with D maybe TRBD1 (5 bases). In germline, CDR1 is KGHSH, CDR2 LQKENI. V lost 3 bases and J 4 bases, leaving 12 bases between the germline ends. The CDR3 length is 14 residues. The CDR3 protein is CASSPPVGVETQYF. In DNA form, the CDR3 reads TGTGCCAGCTCACCCCCCGTAGGGGTAGAGACCCAGTACTTC.

The rearrangement uses TRBV4-2 and TRBJ1-6; D call uncertain. Germline V gives CDR1 LGHNA, CDR2 YNFKEQ. CDR3 length equals 13 residues. With 1 base removed from V and 10 bases from J, the gap between germline ends came to 8 bases. The CDR3 sequence is CASSQGEGSPLHF. CDR3 nucleotides: TGTGCCAGCAGCCAAGGGGAGGGCTCACCCCTCCACTTT.

This clone came up a few times. This chain connects TRBV9 to TRBJ2-2; a possible D gene is TRBD1 (6 bases). The CDR3 runs 15 residues. Trimming removed 3 bases from V and 0 bases from J, with 9 bases in between. Germline CDR1 SGDLS, CDR2 YYNGEE. CDR3 sequence reads: CASSEGHTNTGELFF. CDR3 nucleotide sequence: TGTGCCAGCAGCGAGGGACATACGAACACCGGGGAGCTGTTTTTT.

The gene calls are TRBV4-1 and TRBJ1-2, with D maybe TRBD1 (5 bases). The CDR3 spans 17 residues. Germline V gene lookup returns CDR1 MGHRA and CDR2 YSYEKL. Trimming left V 0 bases short and J 1 base short, with 15 bases between. In DNA form, the CDR3 reads TGCGCCAGCAGCCAAGATACTCTGACAGAAATTAACTATGGCTACACCTTC. This encodes CASSQDTLTEINYGYTF.

The V and J genes are TRBV4-3 and TRBJ1-2; possibly TRBD1 for D (5 bases). V was cut by 1 base and J by 5 bases, with 17 bases left in between. CDR1 and CDR2 from the germline V gene are LGHNA and YSLEER. The CDR3 consists of 16 residues. The CDR3 DNA sequence: TGCGCCAGCAGCCAAGGAGGAGGGCAGGGTGGGTATGGCTACACCTTC. The encoded protein is CASSQGGGQGGYGYTF.

The genes are TRBV7-9 and TRBJ2-7; TRBD2 agrees at 11 bases. V trimming: 7 bases; J trimming: 2 bases; junction bases outside the gene matches: 7. This CDR3 is 15 amino acids long. Germline V CDR1 and CDR2: SEHNR, FQNEAQ (reference sequence). CDR3 sequence (DNA): TGTGCCAGCACCCTGACTAGCGGGGCCACCTACGAGCAGTACTTC. It specifies CASTLTSGATYEQYF.

The chain is built from TRBV6-5 and TRBJ1-2; TRBD1 aligns across 8 bases. After removal of 4 bases from V and 5 bases from J, the junction contained 6 bases not matched to a gene. The CDR3 contains 14 residues. Per germline, CDR1 MNHEY and CDR2 SVGAGI. The CDR3 is CASSSGTGPYGYTF. In DNA, the CDR3 is TGTGCCAGCAGTTCCGGGACAGGACCTTATGGCTACACCTTC.